This T cell receptor beta chain was sequenced during a study of PD-L1 blockade in urothelial cancer. Overall study context: Samples of blood were analyzed 3 weeks (second dose) and 6 weeks after treatment start. There were a median of roughly 140,000 T cells in blood samples.

Broader study findings: Tumor-associated clones in the blood of durable-benefit patients grew more at 3 weeks.

The CDR3 contains 15 residues. Germline assignment: CDR1 LNHDA and CDR2 SQIVND (reference sequence). V lost 4 bases and J lost 4; bases outside the gene matches: 8. To note about this clone: Its antigen is still unknown.

TCRdb keeps only in-frame clones here, not all; method: immunoSEQ multiplex PCR. Of around 120,000 clones listed, under 85% are singletons. The V call is TRBV19, the J call TRBJ1-2; TRBD1 aligns across 8 bases. This clonotype was sampled from a man aged 45-60 years with urothelial cancer. The sequenced sample was PBMCs, obtained around atezolizumab (anti-PD-L1) treatment. CDR3 DNA sequence: TGTGCCAGTAGTACTACAGGACAGGGCGGCTATGGCTACACCTTC. Translation: CASSTTGQGGYGYTF.